This TCR beta chain was identified during a study of blood T cell repertoires in COVID-19. Study-level background: From T cells, B-cell-depleted T cells, or PBMCs came the material, which was cDNA or gDNA.

Clones were sequenced by immunoSEQ multiplex PCR, and TCRdb holds only the in-frame ones, with some missing. The sample includes over 100,000 clones, 75% to 90% seen only once; the top ten take 26%. This receptor was identified in a man aged 55 to 70 with acute or convalescent COVID-19. Material: peripheral blood.

CDR3 amino acids: CSVGDRRYGYTF. The CDR3 bases are TGCAGCGTGGGGGACAGGCGGTATGGCTACACCTTC. This rearrangement joins TRBV29-1 to TRBJ1-2; 8 bases map to TRBD1. The CDR3 covers 12 residues. V gave up 6 bases and J gave up 5 bases; unmatched junction bases: 5. Germline V gives CDR1 SQVTM, CDR2 ANQGSEA.